The rows below give T cell receptor beta chains drawn from one sample of a study of blood T cell repertoires in COVID-19. Here immunoSEQ multiplex PCR was the method, and the copy in TCRdb shows in-frame clones only, minus some. Of about 80,000 clones listed, about 83% are singletons. Material: peripheral blood. The receptors stem from a human donor in a cohort sampled during active COVID-19. Both conserved end residues are part of each CDR3. A D gene is named only where the DNA matches it firmly. Clone size, where shown, is once, few, many, or a class for clones that have expanded.

clone_size j_call v_call d_call cdr3_aa cdr3_nt
- TRBJ2-1 TRBV11-2 - CASSPGLGSSYNEQFF TGTGCCAGCAGCCCCGGACTGGGAAGCTCCTACAATGAGCAGTTCTTC
- TRBJ2-7 TRBV10-3 TRBD1 CAISPGQGNYEQYF TGTGCCATCAGCCCGGGACAGGGGAACTACGAGCAGTACTTC
- TRBJ2-7 TRBV6-1 - CASSERNSYAGAEQYF TGTGCCAGCAGTGAACGAAACTCCTACGCGGGGGCCGAGCAGTACTTC
- TRBJ1-2 TRBV7-3 - CASSGMAITGKGYTF TGTGCCAGCAGCGGAATGGCCATTACAGGGAAGGGCTACACCTTC
- TRBJ2-1 TRBV15 - CATSSSDEQFF TGTGCCACCAGCAGCAGCGATGAGCAGTTCTTC
- TRBJ2-7 TRBV5-1 TRBD1 CASSLVGRDSEQYF TGCGCCAGCAGCTTGGTCGGCCGGGACAGCGAGCAGTACTTC
- TRBJ2-3 TRBV2 TRBD2 CASSPPGLRTDTQYF TGTGCCAGCAGCCCCCCGGGACTACGCACAGATACGCAGTATTTT
few TRBJ2-1 TRBV30 TRBD1 CAWSTPGGYQFF TGTGCCTGGAGTACCCCAGGGGGCTATCAGTTCTTC
- TRBJ2-2 TRBV3-1/TRBV3-2 TRBD2 CASSLRTSGRIGELFF TGTGCCAGCAGCCTCAGGACTAGCGGGAGAATCGGGGAGCTGTTTTTT
- TRBJ2-7 TRBV25-1 TRBD2 CASSESGLAGGGEQYF TGTGCCAGCAGTGAAAGCGGTCTAGCGGGGGGCGGCGAGCAGTACTTC
- TRBJ1-6 TRBV5-1 - CASSLSGTSDGPLHF TGCGCCAGCAGCCTTTCCGGGACATCGGATGGTCCCCTCCACTTT
- TRBJ2-7 TRBV2 TRBD2 CASCILAGEANEQYF TGTGCCAGCTGTATTTTAGCGGGAGAAGCCAACGAGCAGTACTTC
- TRBJ1-1 TRBV19 - CASSSQGNTEAFF TGTGCCAGTAGTAGCCAGGGGAACACTGAAGCTTTCTTT
- TRBJ2-5 TRBV18 - CASSPLAVRALGHQETQYF TGTGCCAGCTCACCTTTAGCGGTCCGGGCGTTGGGGCACCAAGAGACCCAGTACTTC
- TRBJ1-4 TRBV30 - CAWSVMRPPGEKLFF TGTGCCTGGAGTGTAATGCGGCCCCCGGGGGAAAAACTGTTTTTT
- TRBJ2-3 TRBV15 TRBD1 CATSRQGGPDTQYF TGTGCCACCAGTCGACAGGGCGGCCCAGATACGCAGTATTTT
once TRBJ2-1 TRBV18 TRBD1 CASSPRQGYNEQFF TGTGCCAGCTCACCTAGACAGGGTTACAATGAGCAGTTCTTC
- TRBJ2-1 TRBV5-1 - CASSLGDNEQFF TGCGCCAGCAGCTTGGGAGACAATGAGCAGTTCTTC
- TRBJ2-7 TRBV4-2 TRBD1 CASSHLGQGVTYEQYF TGTGCCAGCAGCCACTTAGGACAGGGGGTGACCTACGAGCAGTACTTC
- TRBJ2-1 TRBV19 - CASSKAVLGYNEQFF TGTGCCAGTAGTAAAGCGGTCTTAGGCTACAATGAGCAGTTCTTC
- TRBJ2-7 TRBV3-1/TRBV3-2 - CASSARGEQYF TGTGCCAGCAGCGCAAGGGGAGAGCAGTACTTC
- TRBJ2-4 TRBV7-2 - CASTLRTKGKGTKNIQYF TGTGCCAGCACCCTCAGGACCAAGGGGAAGGGTACCAAAAACATTCAGTACTTC
- TRBJ2-7 TRBV5-5 TRBD1 CASSLAPGGPVEQYF TGTGCCAGCAGCTTGGCCCCAGGGGGCCCAGTCGAGCAGTACTTC
- TRBJ2-7 TRBV5-1 - CASTWGESYEQYF TGCGCCAGCACCTGGGGGGAGTCGTACGAGCAGTACTTC
few TRBJ1-2 TRBV12-3/TRBV12-4 TRBD1 CASSLGGTAGYTF TGTGCCAGCAGCTTAGGAGGGACAGCTGGCTACACCTTC
- TRBJ2-7 TRBV5-1 TRBD2 CASTRGSGTSGMEQYF TGCGCCAGCACGAGGGGAAGCGGGACTAGCGGGATGGAGCAGTACTTC
- TRBJ2-7 TRBV10-1 TRBD2 CASSESSGSITLEQYF TGCGCCAGCAGTGAGTCCAGCGGGAGTATAACCCTCGAGCAGTACTTC
once TRBJ2-2 TRBV5-4 - CASSFEGNTGELFF TGTGCCAGCAGCTTTGAGGGGAACACCGGGGAGCTGTTTTTT
- TRBJ2-1 TRBV12-3/TRBV12-4 - CASSFRQGNEQFF TGTGCCAGCAGTTTTAGGCAGGGCAATGAGCAGTTCTTC
- TRBJ1-1 TRBV30 TRBD1 CAWGALDRGREAFF TGTGCCTGGGGGGCTCTTGACAGGGGGCGAGAAGCTTTCTTT
- TRBJ2-7 TRBV5-1 - CASSLAGTVGEQYF TGCGCCAGCAGCTTGGCCGGAACAGTCGGCGAGCAGTACTTC
- TRBJ2-7 TRBV10-3 TRBD2 CAISGQAGGPSYEQYF TGTGCCATCAGTGGTCAAGCGGGGGGGCCCTCCTACGAGCAGTACTTC
- TRBJ1-2 TRBV4-2 - CASSQDRYGYTF TGTGCCAGCAGCCAAGATCGGTATGGCTACACCTTC
- TRBJ2-3 TRBV11-2 - CASSGNTDTQYF TGTGCCAGCAGCGGCAACACAGATACGCAGTATTTT
- TRBJ2-5 TRBV7-3 - CASSLRAISVDQETQYF TGTGCCAGCAGCTTACGAGCGATATCGGTGGACCAAGAGACCCAGTACTTC
few TRBJ1-2 TRBV28 TRBD1 CASSSGTTGAHYGYTF TGTGCCAGCAGTTCCGGAACGACAGGGGCCCACTATGGCTACACCTTC
- TRBJ2-3 TRBV6-5 TRBD2 CASTRGGTQYF TGTGCCAGCACTCGGGGGGGTACGCAGTATTTT
- TRBJ1-5 TRBV21-1 - CASSSLNSNQPQHF TGTGCCAGCAGCAGTCTAAATAGCAATCAGCCCCAGCATTTT
- TRBJ2-1 TRBV5-1 - CASSREDGSSYNEQFF TGCGCCAGCAGCCGGGAAGACGGGAGCTCCTACAATGAGCAGTTCTTC
few TRBJ2-7 TRBV10-1 TRBD1 CASSEDQGAHEQYF TGCGCCAGCAGTGAAGACCAGGGGGCTCACGAGCAGTACTTC
- TRBJ2-1 TRBV10-1 TRBD2 CASSSSGSYNEQFF TGCGCCAGCAGTTCTAGCGGGAGCTACAATGAGCAGTTCTTC
- TRBJ2-5 TRBV19 TRBD2 CASSRAASGEGAQYF TGTGCCAGTAGTAGGGCGGCTAGCGGGGAGGGGGCCCAGTACTTC
- TRBJ1-6 TRBV5-1 TRBD1 CASSRGTDNSPLHF TGCGCCAGCAGCCGCGGGACAGATAATTCACCCCTCCACTTT
- TRBJ2-4 TRBV19 - CATTPGTLAKNIQYF TGTGCCACGACCCCGGGAACTTTAGCCAAAAACATTCAGTACTTC
- TRBJ1-4 TRBV2 TRBD1 CASSGQGLEKLFF TGTGCCAGCAGTGGACAGGGGTTGGAAAAACTGTTTTTT
- TRBJ2-2 TRBV21-1 - CASSKARGSGAGELFF TGTGCCAGCAGCAAAGCAAGGGGGTCAGGTGCCGGGGAGCTGTTTTTT
- TRBJ2-3 TRBV27 TRBD2 CASSPHGTSFFTDTQYF TGTGCCAGCAGTCCGCACGGGACTAGCTTTTTCACAGATACGCAGTATTTT
once TRBJ1-1 TRBV2 - CASKQAGVFMNTEAFF TGTGCCAGCAAACAGGCAGGGGTCTTCATGAACACTGAAGCTTTCTTT
- TRBJ1-1 TRBV2 - CASKREMDTEAFF TGTGCCAGCAAGCGGGAGATGGATACTGAAGCTTTCTTT
- TRBJ1-1 TRBV20-1 - CSGGENTEAFF TGCAGTGGGGGGGAAAACACTGAAGCTTTCTTT
- TRBJ2-7 TRBV11-3 - CASSPLQGSYEQYF TGTGCCAGCAGCCCCCTTCAGGGCTCCTACGAGCAGTACTTC
few TRBJ2-6 TRBV11-2 TRBD2 CASSYLAGVTGANVLTF TGTGCCAGCAGCTATTTAGCGGGAGTGACTGGGGCCAACGTCCTGACTTTC
- TRBJ2-3 TRBV5-1 TRBD1 CASSLQGSGTDTQYF TGCGCCAGCAGCTTACAGGGGTCGGGCACAGATACGCAGTATTTT
- TRBJ1-6 TRBV7-2 TRBD1 CASSHSVGQGNSPLHF TGTGCCAGCAGCCATAGTGTGGGACAGGGGAATTCACCCCTCCACTTT
- TRBJ2-3 TRBV6-5 TRBD2 CASRLGTSGRTQYF TGTGCCAGCAGACTCGGGACTAGCGGGAGGACGCAGTATTTT
- TRBJ2-7 TRBV9 TRBD2 CASSVGASGPYEQYF TGTGCCAGCAGCGTAGGAGCTAGCGGCCCTTACGAGCAGTACTTC
- TRBJ2-3 TRBV24-1 TRBD1 CATSDSGTGGFFTQYF TGTGCCACCAGTGATTCCGGGACAGGGGGCTTTTTTACGCAGTATTTT